The 9 T cell receptor beta chains reported below all come from one sample, sequenced in a study of T cells after yellow fever vaccination. TCRdb reanalysed the 5' RACE reads using MiXCR and keeps one entry per CDR3 protein. Among some 30,000 distinct CDR3 sequences listed, 4% to 4.5% were seen once. Sequenced material: CD8+ T cells sorted from PBMCs, taken 5 days after the yellow fever booster vaccination. These receptors came from a man younger than 40 who received the YFV17D yellow fever vaccine.

This clonotype was counted at least ten times. The chain is built from TRBV7-9 and TRBJ1-4; 7 positions match TRBD1. CDR3 size: 15 residues. Per the germline V gene, CDR1 is SEHNR and CDR2 is FQNEAQ (reference sequence). Losses at the gene ends were 3 bases for V and 8 bases for J; bases not matched to a gene: 9. The CDR3 reads CASSFVEGAQEKLFF. The CDR3 bases are TGTGCCAGCAGCTTTGTGGAGGGGGCGCAGGAAAAACTGTTTTTT.

This clonotype was counted ten times or more. The genes are TRBV15 and TRBJ1-4; tentatively, D is TRBD1 (5 bases). The CDR3 has 18 residues. Germline values: CDR1 LNHNV, CDR2 YYDKDF (reference sequence). The ends were cut back, 5 bases at V and 3 bases at J, with 22 bases in the middle. CDR3 sequence reads: CATSGTRDFPVPNEKLFF. Here the CDR3 DNA reads TGTGCCACCAGCGGGACCCGGGACTTTCCGGTTCCTAATGAAAAACTGTTTTTT. Full variable domain (rest looked up from reference TRBV15 and TRBJ1-4): DAMVIQNPRYQVTQFGKPVTLSCSQTLNHNVMYWYQQKSSQAPKLLFHYYDKDFNNEADTPDNFQSRRPNTSFCFLDIRSPGLGDTAMYLCATSGTRDFPVPNEKLFFGSGTQLSVL.

This clonotype was counted many times. The V gene is TRBV29-1, the J gene TRBJ2-5, with 8 bases aligning to TRBD2. CDR1 SQVTM and CDR2 ANQGSEA come from the germline V gene. V lost 6 bases to trimming and J lost 6 bases; unmatched junction nucleotides: 9. The CDR3 extends over 13 amino acids. Here the CDR3 DNA reads TGCAGCGTAACGGGAGGGCCGTCAAAGACCCAGTACTTC. Encoded protein: CSVTGGPSKTQYF.

This clonotype was observed at least ten times. The rearrangement uses TRBV20-1 and TRBJ1-2, with TRBD1 identical over 8 bases. The CDR3 length is 14 residues. Per the germline V gene, CDR1 is DFQATT and CDR2 is SNEGSKA (reference sequence). V shed 6 bases and J 4 bases; nucleotides not matched to a gene: 10. The CDR3 loop reads CSAPDRATSYGYTF. DNA of the CDR3: TGCAGTGCCCCGGACAGGGCAACTTCCTATGGCTACACCTTC.

This clonotype has at least ten counts. The rearrangement joins TRBV19 to TRBJ2-7; D is possibly TRBD1 (6 bases). Germline V lookup: CDR1 LNHDA, CDR2 SQIVND (reference sequence). Trimming removed 6 bases at V and 7 bases at J, with 16 bases between. The CDR3 covers 13 residues. DNA for the CDR3: TGTGCCAGTAGCGGCAGGGGCATGCGGGAGCAGTACTTC. It yields the protein CASSGRGMREQYF.

Many counts were recorded for this clonotype. The chain couples TRBV6-5 to TRBJ2-7, with 8 bases fitting TRBD2. With 2 bases clipped from V and 7 bases from J, the junction kept 4 bases outside the gene matches. This CDR3 comprises 13 residues. Germline V gene lookup returns CDR1 MNHEY and CDR2 SVGAGI. The CDR3, as DNA: TGTGCCAGCAGTTACCAGGCTAGCGGGGAGCAGTACTTC. Translated: CASSYQASGEQYF.

The chain couples TRBV20-1 to TRBJ2-5; 7 bases are shared with TRBD2. The V gene's germline CDR1 is DFQATT and CDR2 SNEGSKA (reference sequence). This CDR3 contains 15 residues. After removal of 6 bases from V and 7 bases from J, the junction contained 17 bases not matched to a gene. The CDR3 bases are TGCAGTGCACGGACCGGGACTACCGAAAGCGGGACCCAGTACTTC. Protein: CSARTGTTESGTQYF.

This clonotype was found many times. This chain connects TRBV10-3 to TRBJ2-2; D uncertain. The germline gives CDR1 ENHRY, CDR2 SYGVKD. Trimming cost V 4 bases and J 5 bases, with 8 bases left between them. The CDR3 sequence is 13 residues long. The CDR3 bases are TGTGCCATCAGTGCTACGGTTACCGGGGAGCTGTTTTTT. Translating gives CAISATVTGELFF.

This clonotype was recorded at least ten times. The chain couples TRBV10-2 to TRBJ2-5, with D possibly matching TRBD1 (5 bases). The V gene's germline CDR1 is WSHSY and CDR2 SAAADI. This CDR3 spans 16 amino acids. V dropped 3 bases and J dropped 1 base, with 15 bases sitting between them. The CDR3 spells CASSDYGGAPQETQYF. The CDR3 nucleotides are TGCGCCAGCAGTGACTATGGTGGGGCCCCCCAAGAGACCCAGTACTTC.